This TCR beta chain was captured in a study of read filtering for tumor transcriptome and immune sequencing. The overall study: Among patients, some 17 were male and some 15 female, aged roughly 47 to 90 (mean approximately 62). After DNase treatment, RNA was made into whole-transcriptome libraries. Findings of the study overall: Correlation between methods rose after single-read clonotypes were removed.

Molecular barcoded adaptors covering alpha/delta and beta/gamma chains were used on about 0.4 ug RNA. TCRdb re-called the reads through MiXCR, storing one row per CDR3 protein. The profile shows almost 40,000 distinct CDR3 sequences, 12% to 15% of them singletons. V lost 0 bases and J lost 9; bases outside the gene matches: 8. Germline V gene data show CDR1 as SGHVS and CDR2 as FQNEAQ. There are 17 residues in the CDR3. This clonotype has ten or more counts. Its antigen is as yet unknown. What was sequenced was a population of CD138-negative cells sorted from bone marrow. The V gene is TRBV7-8, the J gene TRBJ2-1; 13 bases are a match to TRBD2. The clonotype comes from a donor aged 40 or older with multiple myeloma. CDR3 residues: CASSLASGLAGAVEQFF. The CDR3 DNA follows: TGTGCCAGCAGCTTAGCGTCAGGACTAGCGGGGGCAGTTGAGCAGTTCTTC.